This TCR beta chain was profiled in a study of cytomegalovirus exposure and HLA in healthy donors. Study-wide findings and caveats: Differences between HLA loci emerged in a later analysis of TCR association rates, with DRB1 most and HLA-C fewest. TCR beta V- and J-gene trimming, according to a later analysis, was linked to a missense DCLRE1C variant.

The PCR made use of 60 Vbeta and 13 Jbeta primers. Original handling: In a later analysis, roughly 11 million of some 80 million unique beta chains occurred in at least two donors. Using immunoSEQ multiplex PCR, the repertoire was profiled, and TCRdb retains in-frame clones only, with some absent. D and trimming come from the DNA, and the V and J calls and clone size come from that table. Here the sample spans about 110,000 clones, more than 65% being singletons. The V and J ends lost 4 bases and 4 bases respectively, with 8 bases between them. The CDR3 is 13 residues long. Germline V lookup: CDR1 LGHNA, CDR2 YSLEER. This clone was counted between two and nine times. Its target is unknown.

The chain has TRBV4-3 and TRBJ1-3, with no clear D. This TCR was recovered from a woman between 45 and 65 years old in good health and CMV-seropositive. Sequencing was done on a sample of PBMCs. The CDR3 DNA sequence: TGCGCCAGCAGCCCCCAATCCGGAAACACCATATATTTT. It yields the protein CASSPQSGNTIYF.